A selection of T cell receptor beta chains follows, all from one sample in a study of early T cells in non-severe SARS-CoV-2 infection. Using its own MiXCR run on the 5' RACE reads, TCRdb lists one record per CDR3 protein. The top ten hold around 3.6% of the sample, which has approximately 80,000 distinct CDR3 sequences, approximately 12% seen once. The sample comprised whole blood. These TCRs come from an adult who was a healthcare worker with PCR-confirmed SARS-CoV-2 infection or an uninfected control (not recorded which). Each CDR3 is given with its conserved first and last residue. A D gene is named only where the DNA matches it firmly. Part of the rows lack a size; the others show once, few, many or a class for expanded clones.

V	size	D	J	CDR3	DNA
TRBV5-6	few	-	TRBJ2-6	CASSPISGANVLTF	TGTGCCAGCAGCCCCATCTCTGGGGCCAACGTCCTGACTTTC
TRBV29-1	medium-sized	TRBD2	TRBJ2-3	CSVDRASGTTDTQYF	TGCAGCGTTGATCGGGCTAGCGGGACGACAGATACGCAGTATTTT
TRBV18	-	TRBD2	TRBJ2-1	CASFSGTSGRDEQFF	TGTGCCAGCTTCTCCGGGACTAGCGGGAGAGATGAGCAGTTCTTC
TRBV6-6	few	-	TRBJ2-5	CASSYPQGWGETQYF	TGTGCCAGCAGTTACCCTCAGGGATGGGGAGAGACCCAGTACTTC
TRBV18	-	TRBD1	TRBJ2-7	CASSPVGTGASYEQYF	TGTGCCAGCTCACCAGTTGGGACAGGGGCATCCTACGAGCAGTACTTC
TRBV20-1	-	TRBD1	TRBJ2-7	CSAQKTLQGEQYF	TGCAGTGCTCAAAAGACTCTACAGGGGGAGCAGTACTTC
TRBV3-1	many	-	TRBJ2-7	CASSPSGLLSSYEQYF	TGTGCCAGCAGCCCTTCCGGCCTCCTGAGCTCCTACGAGCAGTACTTC
TRBV7-8	-	-	TRBJ2-3	CASSQGTQPDTDTQYF	TGTGCCAGCAGCCAAGGGACCCAACCGGACACAGATACGCAGTATTTT
TRBV28	few	TRBD1	TRBJ1-4	CASRGQGGEKLFF	TGTGCCAGCAGAGGACAGGGGGGGGAAAAACTGTTTTTT
TRBV2	many	TRBD1	TRBJ2-6	CASSANAGGVGANVLTF	TGTGCCAGCAGTGCAAACGCAGGGGGAGTAGGGGCCAACGTCCTGACTTTC
TRBV4-1	few	TRBD1	TRBJ2-3	CASSPRFEGVPGQDSTDTQYF	TGCGCCAGCAGCCCTAGATTCGAAGGGGTCCCGGGACAGGATAGCACAGATACGCAGTATTTT
TRBV29-1	few	TRBD1	TRBJ1-2	CSVGGQGNYGYTF	TGCAGCGTGGGGGGACAGGGCAACTATGGCTACACCTTC
TRBV28	many	TRBD1	TRBJ1-2	CASSPPTGGGGYTF	TGTGCCAGCAGTCCTCCGACAGGGGGCGGCGGCTACACCTTC
TRBV7-8	few	-	TRBJ1-2	CASSIGVTGMFGYTF	TGTGCCAGCAGCATAGGGGTTACGGGGATGTTTGGCTACACCTTC
TRBV11-2	many	TRBD2	TRBJ2-3	CASTLQLAGSTDTQYF	TGTGCCAGCACCTTACAACTAGCGGGGAGCACAGATACGCAGTATTTT
TRBV7-2	few	TRBD2	TRBJ2-1	CASSLEVRTSGGYNEQFF	TGTGCCAGCAGCTTAGAGGTTAGGACTAGCGGGGGTTACAATGAGCAGTTCTTC
TRBV9	many	-	TRBJ2-3	CASSVTSGTDTQYF	TGTGCCAGCAGCGTAACCAGCGGGACAGATACGCAGTATTTT
TRBV20-1	few	-	TRBJ2-5	CSATPSRLAFETQYF	TGCAGTGCCACCCCGTCGAGGCTAGCCTTCGAGACCCAGTACTTC
TRBV2	many	-	TRBJ2-7	CASSSGGGAYEQYF	TGTGCCAGCAGTAGCGGAGGGGGGGCCTACGAGCAGTACTTC
TRBV7-2	-	-	TRBJ2-2	CASSPASNTGELFF	TGTGCCAGCAGCCCCGCATCGAACACCGGGGAGCTGTTTTTT
TRBV3-1	-	TRBD2	TRBJ2-1	CASSQEKLAGYNEQFF	TGTGCCAGCAGCCAAGAGAAACTAGCGGGGTACAATGAGCAGTTCTTC
TRBV7-9	once	TRBD1	TRBJ2-2	CASSFDRAGELFF	TGTGCCAGCAGCTTCGACAGGGCCGGGGAGCTGTTTTTT
TRBV20-1	-	TRBD2	TRBJ2-3	CSPGLAGGKDTQYF	TGCAGCCCTGGACTAGCGGGAGGTAAAGATACGCAGTATTTT
TRBV29-1	few	-	TRBJ2-5	CSARDDQETQYF	TGCAGCGCCCGGGACGACCAAGAGACCCAGTACTTC
TRBV6-2/TRBV6-3	many	-	TRBJ2-1	CASTRDSNLYNEQFF	TGTGCCAGCACCAGGGACTCAAACCTCTACAATGAGCAGTTCTTC
TRBV14	-	-	TRBJ1-2	CASSSRYGYTF	TGTGCCAGCAGCTCGCGCTACGGCTACACCTTC
TRBV9	-	TRBD1	TRBJ1-2	CASSAQGQPYGYTF	TGTGCCAGCAGCGCCCAGGGACAGCCCTATGGCTACACCTTC
TRBV18	-	-	TRBJ2-7	CASSPPGPASYEQYF	TGTGCCAGCTCACCACCGGGTCCTGCCTCCTACGAGCAGTACTTC
TRBV28	-	-	TRBJ2-4	CASNPQGATKNIQYF	TGTGCCAGCAATCCACAGGGTGCGACCAAAAACATTCAGTACTTC
TRBV19	-	-	TRBJ2-7	CASSIDDYEQYF	TGTGCCAGTAGTATAGACGATTACGAGCAGTACTTC
TRBV20-1	-	TRBD1	TRBJ1-1	CSATDRGRGLDTEAFF	TGCAGTGCTACGGACAGGGGGCGTGGGTTGGACACTGAAGCTTTCTTT
TRBV20-1	-	TRBD1	TRBJ1-4	CSVRTGDDEKLFF	TGCAGTGTAAGGACAGGGGATGACGAAAAACTGTTTTTT
TRBV7-6	many	-	TRBJ2-1	CASSLAGDVNEQFF	TGTGCCAGCAGCTTAGCGGGCGACGTGAATGAGCAGTTCTTC
TRBV6-1	many	-	TRBJ1-1	CASSEQAFF	TGTGCCAGCAGTGAACAAGCTTTCTTT
TRBV3-1	-	-	TRBJ1-2	CASSRFYGYTF	TGTGCCAGCAGCCGCTTTTATGGCTACACCTTC
TRBV6-2/TRBV6-3	-	TRBD2	TRBJ2-1	CASSYTSGRASSDEQFF	TGTGCCAGCAGTTACACTAGCGGGAGGGCCTCTAGTGATGAGCAGTTCTTC
TRBV5-1	few	TRBD1	TRBJ2-1	CASSLGQGAYNEQFF	TGCGCCAGCAGCTTGGGACAGGGGGCCTACAATGAGCAGTTCTTC
TRBV29-1	-	-	TRBJ1-1	CSVRRAGPSEAFF	TGCAGCGTCCGCAGGGCAGGACCTTCTGAAGCTTTCTTT
TRBV28	few	TRBD1	TRBJ1-1	CASSLSSGGNTEAFF	TGTGCCAGCAGTTTATCGTCAGGGGGGAACACTGAAGCTTTCTTT
TRBV7-3	few	-	TRBJ2-2	CASSPARGANTGELFF	TGTGCCAGCAGTCCCGCCAGGGGGGCGAACACCGGGGAGCTGTTTTTT
TRBV29-1	few	TRBD1	TRBJ1-2	CSASQGRSYGYTF	TGCAGCGCATCACAGGGGAGAAGCTATGGCTACACCTTC
TRBV4-1	few	TRBD2	TRBJ2-1	CASSQDKRRGKNEQFF	TGCGCCAGCAGCCAAGATAAACGGCGGGGGAAGAATGAGCAGTTCTTC
TRBV18	many	-	TRBJ2-7	CASSLTGQGTYEQYF	TGTGCCAGCTCACTGACGGGGCAGGGCACTTACGAGCAGTACTTC
TRBV7-2	few	TRBD2	TRBJ2-3	CASSSWTSGRQDTQYF	TGTGCCAGCAGCTCGTGGACTAGCGGGAGACAGGATACGCAGTATTTT
TRBV28	few	-	TRBJ2-7	CASMRGGQALYEQYF	TGTGCCAGCATGAGGGGGGGACAGGCACTCTACGAGCAGTACTTC
TRBV10-3	few	-	TRBJ2-5	CAISEGQAQETQYF	TGTGCCATCAGTGAGGGGCAGGCACAAGAGACCCAGTACTTC
TRBV20-1	many	-	TRBJ1-5	CSARGYSNQPQHF	TGCAGTGCCAGGGGATATAGCAATCAGCCCCAGCATTTT
TRBV11-2	many	-	TRBJ1-4	CASSRERDEKLFF	TGTGCCAGCAGCCGGGAACGCGATGAAAAACTGTTTTTT
TRBV3-1	-	-	TRBJ2-3	CASSQQGQIRRDTQYF	TGTGCCAGCAGCCAGCAGGGGCAGATTCGAAGAGATACGCAGTATTTT
TRBV20-1	-	TRBD1	TRBJ1-6	CSAYRGPLGALHF	TGCAGTGCTTACAGGGGTCCCCTTGGGGCCCTCCACTTT
TRBV11-2	few	-	TRBJ2-7	CASSLGDGYEQYF	TGTGCCAGCAGCTTAGGGGACGGCTACGAGCAGTACTTC
TRBV28	-	TRBD2	TRBJ2-7	CASSPKLAVNSYEQYF	TGTGCCAGCAGTCCCAAACTAGCGGTTAACTCCTACGAGCAGTACTTC
TRBV2	few	TRBD2	TRBJ2-7	CASRPSGRYEQYF	TGTGCCAGCAGGCCTAGCGGGAGGTACGAGCAGTACTTC
TRBV5-5	few	-	TRBJ2-7	CASSLAIGDATREQYF	TGTGCCAGCAGCTTGGCCATTGGGGACGCCACCCGCGAGCAGTACTTC
TRBV9	many	-	TRBJ1-3	CASSAGDSGNTIYF	TGTGCCAGCAGCGCAGGGGACTCTGGAAACACCATATATTTT